This TCR beta chain was captured in a study of T cell responses to AZD1222 COVID-19 vaccine. As for the study in general: Pooling of second doses given at about 4 or about 12 weeks was done. Findings and limits, study-wide: The peak T cell response came first, and repertoires were sampled only after it.

The CDR3 spans 14 residues. V was pared by 4 bases and J by 8 bases, with 9 bases of the junction left unmatched. Germline V gives CDR1 SGHNT, CDR2 YYREEE (reference sequence). As concerns this clone: The antigen is not known.

Sequencing used immunoSEQ multiplex PCR; TCRdb keeps in-frame clones, though not all of them. This table holds some 110,000 clones, approximately 90% found once. The specimen was peripheral blood, collected on day 0 of AZD1222 vaccination. The rearrangement links TRBV5-4 to TRBJ1-2, with 9 bases matching TRBD1. This receptor was identified in an adult in good health. The CDR3 spells CASSPPDRGFGYTF. The CDR3 DNA follows: TGTGCCAGCAGCCCGCCGGACAGGGGATTCGGCTACACCTTC.